The 11 T cell receptor beta chains reported below all come from one sample, sequenced in a study of OX40 agonist ivuxolimab in advanced cancers. The assay was immunoSEQ multiplex PCR, and TCRdb's table has in-frame clones only and misses some. The sample lists about 62,000 clones, 79% seen once, with 11% in the top ten. The input for sequencing was CD4+ or CD8+ T cells sorted from blood, taken in a trial of the OX40 agonist ivuxolimab. The receptor source for this set is an adult with an advanced solid tumor such as melanoma, head and neck, liver or kidney cancer.

The V call is TRBV5-1, the J call TRBJ2-3; 8 bases map to TRBD2. CDR1 SGHRS and CDR2 YFSETQ come from the germline V gene. The CDR3 covers 19 residues. J gave up 2 bases and V 3 bases, and 17 bases lay outside the gene matches. CDR3 DNA sequence: TGCGCCAGCAGCTCAAACTCGCGGGAGGCCAGGCGACACACAGATACGCAGTATTTT. It codes for CASSSNSREARRHTDTQYF.

The V call is TRBV10-1, the J call TRBJ1-4; a possible D gene is TRBD1 (5 bases). CDR3 length: 14 amino acids. Looked up from germline, CDR1 is WNHNN and CDR2 is SYGVQD (reference sequence). V lost 6 bases to trimming and J lost 8 bases, with 16 bases between them. The CDR3 nucleotides are TGCGCCAGCAGAAGGACATACGGAGGGGAAAAACTGTTTTTT. This encodes CASRRTYGGEKLFF.

This clone was recorded only once. V is TRBV6-6 and J is TRBJ2-2, with D perhaps TRBD1 or TRBD2 (5 bases each). Germline V CDR1 and CDR2: MNHNY, SVGAGI (reference sequence). The CDR3 has 14 amino acids. V shed 2 bases and J shed 3 bases, with 7 bases lying between them. The CDR3: CASSYGTHTGELFF. Here the CDR3 DNA reads TGTGCCAGCAGTTACGGGACCCACACCGGGGAGCTGTTTTTT.

This clone has a count of ten or more. The rearrangement links TRBV28 to TRBJ1-2; 7 nucleotides match TRBD1. The length of the CDR3 is 14 residues. Per germline, CDR1 MDHEN and CDR2 SYDVKM. Germline trimming cut 8 bases from V and 4 bases from J; bases unmatched to any gene: 10. The CDR3 region is CASLPPGGSYGYTF. Here the CDR3 DNA reads TGTGCCAGCTTACCTCCAGGGGGTAGCTATGGCTACACCTTC.

The chain uses TRBV6-5 and TRBJ1-1; no clear D. The CDR3 is 14 amino acids. V gave up 6 bases and J gave up 1 base, with 12 bases separating them. Germline CDR1 and CDR2: MNHEY and SVGAGI. CDR3 sequence reads: CASRSSGQNTEAFF. The DNA for the CDR3 is TGTGCCAGCAGAAGTTCCGGCCAGAACACTGAAGCTTTCTTT.

This sequence joins TRBV4-3 and TRBJ2-3; D is perhaps TRBD1 (5 bases). Germline CDR1 reads LGHNA; CDR2 reads YSLEER. This CDR3 is built from 17 residues. Trimming removed 0 bases at V and 2 bases at J, with 15 bases between. Here the CDR3 DNA reads TGCGCCAGCAGCCAAGATAGGTTAGGGGCCCTCACAGATACGCAGTATTTT. Its protein is CASSQDRLGALTDTQYF.

The CDR3 DNA is TGCGCCAGCAGCCAAGATAGGGCAGGGGTTGGAAACACCATATATTTT. Translated: CASSQDRAGVGNTIYF. The chain uses TRBV4-3 and TRBJ1-3, with D perhaps matching TRBD1 (6 bases). There are 16 residues in the CDR3. Deletions cut 0 bases from V and 3 bases from J, with 12 bases between. The germline gives CDR1 LGHNA, CDR2 YSLEER.

The chain is built from TRBV10-3 and TRBJ2-7, with 10 bases identical to TRBD1. The V gene's germline CDR1 is ENHRY and CDR2 SYGVKD. V was clipped by 2 bases and J by 0 bases; unmatched bases: 4. This CDR3 contains 16 residues. CDR3 sequence reads: CAISEAGQGSSYEQYF. CDR3 in DNA: TGTGCCATCAGTGAGGCGGGACAGGGGAGCTCCTACGAGCAGTACTTC.

This clone was detected only a few times. The chain links TRBV19 to TRBJ2-7; 8 positions agree with TRBD1. This CDR3 has 14 residues. The J segment lost 0 bases and the V segment lost 7 bases, leaving 5 bases of the junction unmatched. Germline loops: CDR1 LNHDA, CDR2 SQIVND (reference sequence). Here the CDR3 reads CASTPGTGSYEQYF. DNA for the CDR3: TGTGCCAGTACTCCCGGGACAGGCTCCTACGAGCAGTACTTC.

The chain links TRBV7-3 to TRBJ2-5, with 9 nucleotides matching TRBD1. This CDR3 has 13 amino acids. Trimming at V came to 4 bases and at J to 3 bases, leaving 0 bases not matched to a gene. Germline loops: CDR1 SGHTA, CDR2 FQGTGA. CDR3 nucleotides: TGTGCCAGCAGCTGGGACAGGGAAGAGACCCAGTACTTC. Residues: CASSWDREETQYF.

This CDR3 reads CASRQTGVTDTQYF. The CDR3 bases are TGTGCCAGCAGACAAACAGGGGTCACAGATACGCAGTATTTT. The chain is built from TRBV6-1 and TRBJ2-3; 7 positions agree with TRBD1. This CDR3 contains 14 residues. CDR1 is MNHNS, CDR2 SASEGT, per germline. J was trimmed by 2 bases and V by 6 bases; bases with no gene match: 5.